Listed below are T cell receptor beta chains from one sample, sequenced in a study of T-cell memory formation after mild COVID-19. TCRdb re-called the 5' RACE reads with MiXCR, one entry per CDR3 protein. The table records nearly 250,000 distinct CDR3 sequences, 15% of them present only once. The sequencing input was PBMCs or a T cell subset sorted from them (not recorded which). The receptors stem from an adult woman who had mild COVID-19 (a few samples of this study predate the infection). Cell type and time point are not known. CDR3s include the opening cysteine and the closing phenylalanine or tryptophan. A D gene is named only where the DNA matches it firmly. Clone size is shown for a subset of rows, as once, few, many or a class of expanded clone.

size: .; V: TRBV6-1; J: TRBJ1-2; D: .; CDR3: CASSERGGFGYTF; DNA: TGTGCCAGCAGTGAAAGAGGAGGGTTTGGCTACACCTTC
size: few; V: TRBV6-6; J: TRBJ1-4; D: TRBD1; CDR3: CASGRQGRGEKLFF; DNA: TGTGCCAGCGGAAGACAGGGGCGGGGTGAAAAACTGTTTTTT
size: many; V: TRBV2; J: TRBJ2-4; D: TRBD1; CDR3: CASSGGTGGSKNIQYF; DNA: TGTGCCAGCAGTGGTGGGACAGGGGGCTCCAAAAACATTCAGTACTTC
size: many; V: TRBV5-5; J: TRBJ1-2; D: .; CDR3: CASSFSGNSNYGYTF; DNA: TGTGCCAGCAGCTTTTCGGGGAACAGCAACTATGGCTACACCTTC
size: .; V: TRBV20-1; J: TRBJ2-7; D: .; CDR3: CSASGLAWNEQYF; DNA: TGCAGTGCTAGTGGCCTAGCCTGGAACGAGCAGTACTTC
size: .; V: TRBV18; J: TRBJ1-4; D: TRBD1; CDR3: CASSPMIRDRGNEKLFF; DNA: TGTGCCAGCTCACCAATGATCCGGGACAGGGGGAATGAAAAACTGTTTTTT
size: few; V: TRBV24-1; J: TRBJ1-2; D: .; CDR3: CATSEDNGYTF; DNA: TGTGCCACCAGTGAGGACAATGGCTACACCTTC
size: .; V: TRBV19; J: TRBJ2-5; D: .; CDR3: CASSPAGAGWKETQYF; DNA: TGTGCCAGTAGTCCCGCCGGAGCAGGGTGGAAAGAGACCCAGTACTTC
size: .; V: TRBV7-2; J: TRBJ2-1; D: .; CDR3: CASSTLGGSYNEQFF; DNA: TGTGCCAGCAGCACTCTAGGGGGGTCCTACAATGAGCAGTTCTTC
size: many; V: TRBV4-3; J: TRBJ2-7; D: TRBD1; CDR3: CASSRQLTGGSGNHYEQYF; DNA: TGCGCCAGCAGCCGACAGTTGACAGGGGGAAGCGGGAATCACTACGAGCAGTACTTC
size: .; V: TRBV20-1; J: TRBJ2-3; D: TRBD2; CDR3: CSALAGIISTDTQYF; DNA: TGCAGTGCTTTAGCGGGGATCATAAGCACAGATACGCAGTATTTT
size: many; V: TRBV4-3; J: TRBJ2-7; D: TRBD1; CDR3: CASSQDRDSYEQYF; DNA: TGCGCCAGCAGCCAAGACCGGGACAGCTACGAGCAGTACTTC
size: many; V: TRBV7-6; J: TRBJ2-2; D: TRBD1; CDR3: CASSSYGQANTGELFF; DNA: TGTGCCAGCAGCTCGTACGGACAGGCGAACACCGGGGAGCTGTTTTTT
size: few; V: TRBV29-1; J: TRBJ2-1; D: TRBD2; CDR3: CSAGTSGVNEQFF; DNA: TGCAGCGCCGGGACTAGCGGAGTCAATGAGCAGTTCTTC
size: few; V: TRBV6-5; J: TRBJ1-6; D: .; CDR3: CASSYSDRRGDSPLHF; DNA: TGTGCCAGCAGTTACTCCGACCGGCGCGGCGATTCACCCCTCCACTTT
size: many; V: TRBV24-1; J: TRBJ2-1; D: TRBD1; CDR3: CASSPGTGVRVSYNEQFF; DNA: TGTGCCTCCTCTCCCGGGACAGGGGTCCGTGTTTCCTACAATGAGCAGTTCTTC
size: .; V: TRBV20-1; J: TRBJ2-1; D: TRBD1; CDR3: CSVPGQGTNEQFF; DNA: TGCAGTGTACCGGGACAGGGCACCAATGAGCAGTTCTTC
size: .; V: TRBV7-2; J: TRBJ2-1; D: TRBD2; CDR3: CASSLDSGTSGMDEQFF; DNA: TGTGCCAGCAGCTTAGACTCCGGGACTAGCGGGATGGATGAGCAGTTCTTC
size: .; V: TRBV11-1; J: TRBJ2-1; D: TRBD1; CDR3: CASSMGQGRNEQFF; DNA: TGTGCCAGCAGCATGGGACAGGGGAGAAATGAGCAGTTCTTC
size: many; V: TRBV6-5; J: TRBJ1-1; D: .; CDR3: CASSYDGSRGRGNTEAFF; DNA: TGTGCCAGCAGTTACGATGGTTCCAGGGGAAGAGGGAACACTGAAGCTTTCTTT
size: few; V: TRBV20-1; J: TRBJ1-2; D: .; CDR3: CSASRGGLLYGYTF; DNA: TGCAGTGCTAGTAGAGGGGGTTTGCTCTATGGCTACACCTTC
size: .; V: TRBV7-2; J: TRBJ2-5; D: .; CDR3: CASSSRIGETQYF; DNA: TGTGCCAGCAGCTCTCGGATTGGGGAGACCCAGTACTTC
size: .; V: TRBV29-1; J: TRBJ2-1; D: .; CDR3: CSAKELAYNEQFF; DNA: TGCAGCGCCAAAGAATTAGCTTACAATGAGCAGTTCTTC